These T cell receptor beta chains were read from a single sample in a study of cytomegalovirus exposure and HLA in healthy donors. Assay: immunoSEQ multiplex PCR; the TCRdb copy retains only in-frame clones and omits some. The sample includes around 78,000 clones. Sequenced sample: PBMCs. The origin of the receptors is a man aged 18 to 29 in good health and CMV-seropositive. CDR3s include the opening cysteine and the closing phenylalanine or tryptophan. D genes are given only for firm matches.

d_call	v_call	j_call	cdr3_aa	cdr3_nt
-	TRBV9	TRBJ1-1	CASSPGGRWNTEAFF	TGTGCCAGCAGCCCCGGCGGAAGATGGAACACTGAAGCTTTCTTT
TRBD1	TRBV5-1	TRBJ2-2	CASSLVQGANTGELFF	TGCGCCAGCAGCTTGGTCCAGGGGGCTAACACCGGGGAGCTGTTTTTT
-	TRBV5-6	TRBJ2-7	CASSRGFPGEQYF	TGTGCCAGCAGCCGCGGGTTCCCGGGCGAGCAGTACTTC
TRBD1	TRBV2	TRBJ2-6	CASIYRGRSGANVLTF	TGTGCCAGCATCTACAGGGGGCGGTCTGGGGCCAACGTCCTGACTTTC
-	TRBV28	TRBJ1-5	CASSLRQAVRDQPQHF	TGTGCCAGCAGTCTTCGACAGGCAGTAAGGGATCAGCCCCAGCATTTT
-	TRBV28	TRBJ1-2	CASSPGQTDSYGYTF	TGTGCCAGCAGCCCCGGACAGACAGACAGTTATGGCTACACCTTC
-	TRBV5-1	TRBJ2-7	CASSLDAGSYEQYF	TGCGCCAGCAGCTTGGATGCGGGTTCCTACGAGCAGTACTTC
-	TRBV7-2	TRBJ1-3	CASSSETGSGNTIYF	TGTGCCAGCAGCTCCGAAACAGGGTCTGGAAACACCATATATTTT
-	TRBV1	TRBJ2-7	CTSSQPRTSGYYEQYF	TGCACCAGCAGCCAACCCCGGACTAGCGGGTATTACGAGCAGTACTTC
TRBD1	TRBV18	TRBJ1-1	CASSPGGTAVGKRAFF	TGTGCCAGCTCACCGGGCGGGACAGCGGTGGGTAAGCGAGCTTTCTTT
-	TRBV19	TRBJ1-5	CASSIPRSMYSNQPQHF	TGTGCCAGTAGTATCCCCAGGTCGATGTATAGCAATCAGCCCCAGCATTTT